These 8 T cell receptor beta chains came from one sample sequenced in a study of T cell responses to AZD1222 COVID-19 vaccine. The table came from immunoSEQ multiplex PCR; TCRdb's copy has only in-frame clones and leaves some out. The table shows about 53,000 clones, with approximately 88% occurring only once. Sequenced here: peripheral blood, sampled on day 0 of AZD1222 vaccination. The receptor set was obtained from an adult in good health.

The chain employs TRBV29-1 and TRBJ1-1; D is ambiguous. Germline CDR1 SQVTM, CDR2 ANQGSEA. There are 13 residues in the CDR3. Trimming removed 7 bases at V and 0 bases at J, with 12 bases between. The CDR3 DNA sequence: TGCAGCGCCGAGAGGGAAATGAACACTGAAGCTTTCTTT. Protein product: CSAEREMNTEAFF.

This rearrangement joins TRBV4-1 to TRBJ2-7; TRBD1 matches at 10 bases. CDR3 length equals 16 residues. Germline trimming cut 0 bases from V and 4 bases from J; bases unmatched to any gene: 6. Germline loops: CDR1 MGHRA, CDR2 YSYEKL. This CDR3 is CASSQEGWDRGYEQYF. The CDR3 DNA sequence: TGCGCCAGCAGCCAAGAAGGGTGGGACAGGGGTTACGAGCAGTACTTC.

The V gene is TRBV27, the J gene TRBJ2-1; D is perhaps TRBD2 (6 bases). V shed 6 bases and J shed 1 base, with 16 bases lying between them. This CDR3 contains 16 residues. Germline V lookup: CDR1 MNHEY, CDR2 SMNVEV (reference sequence). CDR3 region: CASREGVGKSYNEQFF. The CDR3 DNA sequence: TGTGCCAGCAGGGAGGGTGTGGGTAAGTCCTACAATGAGCAGTTCTTC.

The V and J genes are TRBV5-8 and TRBJ1-1; D is perhaps TRBD1 (6 bases). Germline CDR1 is SGHTS and CDR2 is YDEGEE. V dropped 2 bases and J dropped 5 bases, with 13 bases sitting between them. CDR3 length equals 14 residues. The CDR3 DNA reads TGTGCCAGCAGCTTCGGCGAAAGGGGGACTGAAGCTTTCTTT. It specifies CASSFGERGTEAFF.

CDR3 sequence reads: CAWAGTSGYNEQFF. CDR3 coding DNA: TGTGCCTGGGCGGGGACTAGCGGATACAATGAGCAGTTCTTC. The genes are TRBV30 and TRBJ2-1; 11 bases agree with TRBD2. The CDR3 loop spans 14 amino acids. Germline V gene lookup returns CDR1 GTSNPN and CDR2 SVGIG (reference sequence). V lost 5 bases to trimming and J lost 4 bases; unmatched junction nucleotides: 4.

This clone was picked up one time. This chain connects TRBV6-5 to TRBJ1-6, with 8 bases matching TRBD1. Per germline, CDR1 MNHEY and CDR2 SVGAGI. The CDR3 covers 14 residues. The V segment lost 6 bases and the J segment 14 bases; nucleotides outside the gene matches: 12. In DNA, the CDR3 is TGTGCCAGCAGGCTGACAGGGGCAGTAAAATCCCTCCACTTT. Translation: CASRLTGAVKSLHF.

The chain combines TRBV9 with TRBJ2-7; 9 bases are a match to TRBD2. V gave up 4 bases and J gave up 5 bases; unmatched junction bases: 10. The CDR3 is 15 amino acids. Germline V gives CDR1 SGDLS, CDR2 YYNGEE. The CDR3 DNA sequence: TGTGCCAGCAGCACAGCGGCGGGAGGGTCGGACGAGCAGTACTTC. Protein sequence: CASSTAAGGSDEQYF. Together with reference TRBV9 and TRBJ2-7, the CDR3 gives the full variable domain: DSGVTQTPKHLITATGQRVTLRCSPRSGDLSVYWYQQSLDQGLQFLIQYYNGEERAKGNILERFSAQQFPDLHSELNLSSLELGDSALYFCASSTAAGGSDEQYFGPGTRLTVT.

This clone was recorded at least ten times. The gene calls are TRBV27 and TRBJ2-5, with a weak D call TRBD1 (5 bases). Germline assignment: CDR1 MNHEY and CDR2 SMNVEV (reference sequence). With 4 bases removed from V and 5 bases from J, the gap between germline ends came to 17 bases. The CDR3 consists of 15 residues. CDR3 in DNA: TGTGCCAGCAGTTCAGATTGGGGCCAAAGGGAGACCCAGTACTTC. Translated, it gives CASSSDWGQRETQYF.